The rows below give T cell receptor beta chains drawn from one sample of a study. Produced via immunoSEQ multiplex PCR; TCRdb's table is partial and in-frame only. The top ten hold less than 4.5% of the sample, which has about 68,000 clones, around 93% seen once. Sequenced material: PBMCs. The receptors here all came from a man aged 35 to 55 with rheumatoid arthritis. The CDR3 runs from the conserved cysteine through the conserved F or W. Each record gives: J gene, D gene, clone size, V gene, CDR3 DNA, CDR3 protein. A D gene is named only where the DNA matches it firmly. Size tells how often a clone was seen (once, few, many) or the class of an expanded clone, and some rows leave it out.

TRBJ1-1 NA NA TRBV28 TGTGCCAGCAGTTTATTTAGGACGGTGAACACTGAAGCTTTCTTT CASSLFRTVNTEAFF
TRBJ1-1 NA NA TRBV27 TGTGCCAGCAGAGGTCAGGCTGAAGCTTTCTTT CASRGQAEAFF
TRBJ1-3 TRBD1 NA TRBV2 TGTGCCAGCAAGGGGGCCTCTGGAAACACCATATATTTT CASKGASGNTIYF
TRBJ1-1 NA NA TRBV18 TGTGCCAGCTCACCATGGGAATTGAACACTGAAGCTTTCTTT CASSPWELNTEAFF
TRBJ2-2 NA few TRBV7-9 TGTGCCAGCAGCTTGAACTGGCCGGGGTTGATCGGGGAGCTGTTTTTT CASSLNWPGLIGELFF
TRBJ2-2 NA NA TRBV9 TGTGCCAGCAGCGTGGGTTTAGCCGGGGAGCTGTTTTTT CASSVGLAGELFF
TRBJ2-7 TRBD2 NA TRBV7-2 TGTGCCAGCAGCTTAGATGCTAGCGGCTCCTACGAGCAGTACTTC CASSLDASGSYEQYF
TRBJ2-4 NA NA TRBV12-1 TGTGCCAGCAGCTTTGCTGGCGGGTTAGCCAAAAACATTCAGTACTTC CASSFAGGLAKNIQYF
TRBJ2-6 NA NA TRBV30 TGTGCCTGGAGTAGTGTTGGGGCCAACGTCCTGACTTTC CAWSSVGANVLTF
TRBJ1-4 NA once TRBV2 TGTGCCAGCGGTGGTTTTCAGAAGGGGGAACTGTTTTTT CASGGFQKGELFF
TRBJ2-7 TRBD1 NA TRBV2 TGTGCCAGCAGACCCGGATCAGGGGGCTTCGAGCAGTACTTC CASRPGSGGFEQYF
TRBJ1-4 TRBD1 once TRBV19 TGTGCCACTCTGCCGGGACAGGACGGCGAAAAACTGTTTTTT CATLPGQDGEKLFF
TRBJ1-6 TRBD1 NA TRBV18 TGTGCCAGCTCACAGGTTCAGGGGGCCTTGTCCTATAATTCACCCCTCCACTTT CASSQVQGALSYNSPLHF
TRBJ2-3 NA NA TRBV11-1 TGTGCCAGCAGCTTAGGACAGATCACAGATACGCAGTATTTT CASSLGQITDTQYF
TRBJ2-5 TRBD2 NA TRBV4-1 TGCGCCAGCAGCCAAAACAAACTAGCGCAACAAGAGACCCAGTACTTC CASSQNKLAQQETQYF
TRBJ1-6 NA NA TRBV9 TGTGCCAGCAGCCCCAGGTTTAATTCACCCCTCCACTTT CASSPRFNSPLHF
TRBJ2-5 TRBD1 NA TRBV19 TGTGCCAGTAGTGCTTCACAGGGGCCCCTTCAAGAGACCCAGTACTTC CASSASQGPLQETQYF
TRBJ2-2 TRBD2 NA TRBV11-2 TGTGCCAGCAGCTTAGAGCGGGGGGGCCCCGGGGAGCTGTTTTTT CASSLERGGPGELFF
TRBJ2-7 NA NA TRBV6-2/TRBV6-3 TGTGCCAGCAGCCCGGAGGCGAGGGGGTTCGAGCAGTACTTC CASSPEARGFEQYF
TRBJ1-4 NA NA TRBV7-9 TGTGCCAGCAGCTTAGCGGGGAAGGCGGATGAAAAACTGTTTTTT CASSLAGKADEKLFF
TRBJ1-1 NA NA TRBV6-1 TGTGCCAGCAGTGATTCGTGGAACACTGAAGCTTTCTTT CASSDSWNTEAFF
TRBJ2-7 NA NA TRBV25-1 TGTGCCAGCAGTAAAGGGGCCCTATACGAGCAGTACTTC CASSKGALYEQYF
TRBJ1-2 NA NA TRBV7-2 TGTGCCAGCAGCCATCCCAATATATACGGCTACACCTTC CASSHPNIYGYTF
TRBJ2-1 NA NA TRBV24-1 TGTGCCACCAGTGATTTGTCGGTTACGGATGAGCAGTTCTTC CATSDLSVTDEQFF
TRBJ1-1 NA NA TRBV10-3 TGTGCCATCAGTGAGTCGGAGACAAGGAACACTGAAGCTTTCTTT CAISESETRNTEAFF
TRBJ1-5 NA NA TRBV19 TGTGCCAGTAGTATAGAGGGAGGGGGGCAAAATCAGCCCCAGCATTTT CASSIEGGGQNQPQHF
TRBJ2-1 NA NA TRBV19 TGTGCCAGTAGTATAAACGGTGAGCAGTTCTTC CASSINGEQFF
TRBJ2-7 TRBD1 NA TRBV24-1 TGTGCCACCAGTGGCGGGACAGGGACCTCTTACGAGCAGTACTTC CATSGGTGTSYEQYF
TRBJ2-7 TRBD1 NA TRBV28 TGTGCCAGCGGACAGGGTAGGCCTGTCTACGAGCAGTACTTC CASGQGRPVYEQYF
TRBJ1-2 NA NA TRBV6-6 TGTGCCAGCAGTTACTCCGGGACTCAAGGAGACTATGGCTACACCTTC CASSYSGTQGDYGYTF
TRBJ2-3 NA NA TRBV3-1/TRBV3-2 TGTGCCAGCAGCCGTACGAGGGGCACAGATACGCAGTATTTT CASSRTRGTDTQYF
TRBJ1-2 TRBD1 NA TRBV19 TGTGCCAGTAGTACAACCGGGACAGGGAGGTACGGCTACACCTTC CASSTTGTGRYGYTF
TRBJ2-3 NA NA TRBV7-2 TGTGCCAGCAGCTTAGAATGGAGGGAGTGGGGGACAGATACGCAGTATTTT CASSLEWREWGTDTQYF
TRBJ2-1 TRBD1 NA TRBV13 TGTGCCAGCAGCCCCCGGGACAGGGGGCTCACTTTCGATGAGCAGTTCTTC CASSPRDRGLTFDEQFF
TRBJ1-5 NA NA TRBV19 TGTGCCAGTAGTATAGGGGTGGGGACTCAGCCCCAGCATTTT CASSIGVGTQPQHF
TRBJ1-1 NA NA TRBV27 TGTGCCAGCAGTTTTCGAGGGTTCGGCACTGAAGCTTTCTTT CASSFRGFGTEAFF
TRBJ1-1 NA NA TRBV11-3 TGTGCCAGCAGCGCGACCGTAAACACTGAAGCTTTCTTT CASSATVNTEAFF
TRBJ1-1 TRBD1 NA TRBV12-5 TGTGCTAGTAGGGGGCCAGGGTCCACTGAAGCTTTCTTT CASRGPGSTEAFF
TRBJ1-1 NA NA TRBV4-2 TGTGCCAGCAGCCAAGAGATGGTCTCGAACACTGAAGCTTTCTTT CASSQEMVSNTEAFF
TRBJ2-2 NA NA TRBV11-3 TGTGCCAGCAGCTTATCGGGTGGAAACACCGGGGAGCTGTTTTTT CASSLSGGNTGELFF
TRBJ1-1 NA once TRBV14 TGTGCCACTGTGGGTCTCACTGAAGCTTTCTTT CATVGLTEAFF
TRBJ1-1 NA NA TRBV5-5 TGTGCCAGCAGCTTGTTAGGCACTGAAGCTTTCTTT CASSLLGTEAFF
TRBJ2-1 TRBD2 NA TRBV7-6 TGTGCCAGCAGCCCCGGGACTAGCAGCAATGAGCAGTTCTTC CASSPGTSSNEQFF
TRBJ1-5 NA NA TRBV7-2 TGTGCCAGCAGCTTAGTCTTTGGACCATGGCCCCAGCATTTT CASSLVFGPWPQHF
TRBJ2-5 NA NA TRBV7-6 TGTGCCAGCAGCTTAGTCGGTTCGGGCGGCCAAGAGACCCAGTACTTC CASSLVGSGGQETQYF